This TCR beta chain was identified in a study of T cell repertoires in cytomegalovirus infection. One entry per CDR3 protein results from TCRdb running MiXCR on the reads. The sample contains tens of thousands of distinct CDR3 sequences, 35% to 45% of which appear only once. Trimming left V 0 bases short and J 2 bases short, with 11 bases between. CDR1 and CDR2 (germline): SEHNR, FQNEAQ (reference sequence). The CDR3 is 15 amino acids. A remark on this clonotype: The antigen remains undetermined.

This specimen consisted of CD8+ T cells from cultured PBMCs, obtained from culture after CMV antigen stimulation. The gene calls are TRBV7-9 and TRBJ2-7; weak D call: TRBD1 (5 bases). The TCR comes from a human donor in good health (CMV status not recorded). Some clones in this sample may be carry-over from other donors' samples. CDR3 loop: CASSLAGVPAYEQYF. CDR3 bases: TGTGCCAGCAGCTTAGCAGGGGTTCCTGCCTACGAGCAGTACTTC.